Included here is one T cell receptor (beta chain) sequence, with context. This record comes from a study of radiation and T cells in renal cell carcinoma. Germline lookup yields CDR1 WNHNN and CDR2 SYGVQD (reference sequence). CDR3 length equals 15 residues. The V gene end was trimmed by 5 bases and the J gene end by 4 bases; junction bases not matched to a gene: 6. Time point reported: blood 2 weeks post-SBRT. Treatment reported: 15 Gy SBRT to primary tumor, nephrectomy 4 weeks later. The repertoire was sequenced with immunoSEQ multiplex PCR; TCRdb's copy has only in-frame clones and lacks some. The sample contains about 130,000 clones, around four fifths of which appear only once.

This material consisted of blood, taken from a patient whose treatment included radiotherapy and nephrectomy. The origin of this receptor is a woman in her fifties or sixties with renal cell carcinoma. The chain employs TRBV10-1 and TRBJ2-1; 9 bases align to TRBD2. CDR3 amino acids: CASSRASGVYNEQFF. For the CDR3, the DNA is TGCGCCAGCAGTCGGGCTAGCGGGGTTTACAATGAGCAGTTCTTC.